One sample yielded the 15 T cell receptor beta chains listed below, sequenced in a study of identifying expanded T cells in peripheral blood. This table comes from immunoSEQ multiplex PCR, and its TCRdb copy is limited to in-frame clones, with some not included. The sample yields 90,000 or so clones, about 86% seen once. The sequenced material came from blood. The receptor source for this set is a person between 18 and 75 years old in good health.

The genes are TRBV27 and TRBJ2-7; either TRBD1 or TRBD2 may supply D (5 bases each). V shed 6 bases and J shed 4 bases, with 16 bases lying between them. The CDR3 runs 14 residues. CDR1 and CDR2 from the germline V gene are MNHEY and SMNVEV (reference sequence). In DNA form, the CDR3 reads TGTGCCAGCAGGGGGGTTAGGGGCAAGTACGAGCAGTACTTC. It specifies CASRGVRGKYEQYF.

The chain is built from TRBV9 and TRBJ1-3; TRBD1 matches 7 bases. Losses at the gene ends were 3 bases for V and 0 bases for J; bases not matched to a gene: 3. Germline values: CDR1 SGDLS, CDR2 YYNGEE. CDR3 length: 15 amino acids. This chain's CDR3 is CASSARDSSGNTIYF. The CDR3 DNA follows: TGTGCCAGCAGCGCCCGGGACAGCTCTGGAAACACCATATATTTT.

The chain carries TRBV18 and TRBJ2-7; D is unclear. This CDR3 has 15 amino acids. From germline, CDR1 is KGHSH and CDR2 LQKENI. Deletions cut 6 bases from V and 2 bases from J, with 17 bases between. The CDR3 loop is CASSPPLAPAYEQYF. CDR3 in DNA: TGTGCCAGCTCCCCGCCTCTGGCACCCGCCTACGAGCAGTACTTC. Complete variable domain (other parts from reference TRBV18 and TRBJ2-7): NAGVMQNPRHLVRRRGQEARLRCSPMKGHSHVYWYRQLPEEGLKFMVYLQKENIIDESGMPKERFSAEFPKEGPSILRIQQVVRGDSAAYFCASSPPLAPAYEQYFGPGTRLTVT.

This chain uses TRBV4-1 with TRBJ1-6, with a weak D call TRBD1 (5 bases). The CDR3 runs 14 residues. Germline V lookup: CDR1 MGHRA, CDR2 YSYEKL. With 4 bases removed from V and 7 bases from J, the gap between germline ends came to 11 bases. The CDR3 DNA is TGCGCCAGCAGCCCGGGGGAAGCAAATTCACCCCTCCACTTT. Translating gives CASSPGEANSPLHF.

This chain connects TRBV6-5 to TRBJ2-7; TRBD1 or TRBD2 may be the D gene (8 bases each). With 8 bases removed from V and 4 bases from J, the gap between germline ends came to 21 bases. This CDR3 is 15 amino acids long. Germline CDR1 and CDR2: MNHEY and SVGAGI. The CDR3 is CASRGGAGGLYEQYF. As DNA, the CDR3 is TGTGCCAGCCGGGGGGGGGCAGGGGGCTTATACGAGCAGTACTTC.

The rearrangement uses TRBV19 and TRBJ2-7, with 9 bases aligning to TRBD1. This CDR3 has 16 amino acids. The V gene end was trimmed by 5 bases and the J gene end by 2 bases; junction bases not matched to a gene: 10. Germline CDR1 and CDR2: LNHDA and SQIVND (reference sequence). CDR3 protein: CASSRDGGQGPYEQYF. CDR3 coding DNA: TGTGCCAGTAGTCGGGATGGGGGACAGGGCCCCTACGAGCAGTACTTC.

This clone occurred once. The rearrangement uses TRBV5-1 and TRBJ1-4; 7 nucleotides align to TRBD1. Germline CDR1 reads SGHRS; CDR2 reads YFSETQ. The CDR3 runs 14 residues. V dropped 0 bases and J dropped 8; count of bases not matched to a gene: 4. CDR3 residues: CASSLDRGGEKLFF. CDR3 nucleotide sequence: TGCGCCAGCAGCTTGGACAGGGGAGGGGAAAAACTGTTTTTT. Supplemented by reference TRBV5-1 and TRBJ1-4, the full variable domain reads KAGVTQTPRYLIKTRGQQVTLSCSPISGHRSVSWYQQTPGQGLQFLFEYFSETQRNKGNFPGRFSGRQFSNSRSEMNVSTLELGDSALYLCASSLDRGGEKLFFGSGTQLSVL.

The CDR3 DNA follows: TGTGCCAGCTCAAGGCGGACTGAAGCTTTCTTT. As protein: CASSRRTEAFF. The V call is TRBV18, the J call TRBJ1-1; D not resolved. The CDR3 is 11 residues long. V was pared by 5 bases and J by 5 bases, with 6 bases between. The germline gives CDR1 KGHSH, CDR2 LQKENI.

The rearrangement joins TRBV15 to TRBJ1-1; no firm D call. Germline V gene lookup returns CDR1 LNHNV and CDR2 YYDKDF (reference sequence). V lost 1 base, J lost 5 bases, and 2 bases lay in between. There are 11 residues in the CDR3. The CDR3 loop reads CATSRATEAFF. The CDR3 DNA follows: TGTGCCACCAGCAGAGCTACTGAAGCTTTCTTT. The whole variable domain, filled in from reference TRBV15 and TRBJ1-1, reads DAMVIQNPRYQVTQFGKPVTLSCSQTLNHNVMYWYQQKSSQAPKLLFHYYDKDFNNEADTPDNFQSRRPNTSFCFLDIRSPGLGDTAMYLCATSRATEAFFGQGTRLTVV.

The V call is TRBV29-1, the J call TRBJ1-2, with a tentative D call TRBD1 (6 bases). This CDR3 is built from 15 residues. CDR1 SQVTM and CDR2 ANQGSEA come from the germline V gene. Trimming stripped 3 bases from V and 3 bases from J, with 17 bases between. Here the CDR3 reads CSVDSYSGDDYGYTF. As DNA, the CDR3 is TGCAGCGTTGATTCCTATTCAGGGGACGACTATGGCTACACCTTC.

In DNA form, the CDR3 reads TGCGCCAGCAGTCTTGGATGGGGACTAAGCTCCTACGAGCAGTACTTC. Translation gives CASSLGWGLSSYEQYF. V usage is TRBV4-1 and J usage is TRBJ2-7, with 7 positions matching TRBD2. The CDR3 consists of 16 residues. The V gene end was trimmed by 6 bases and the J gene end by 0 bases; junction bases not matched to a gene: 11. Germline V gene lookup returns CDR1 MGHRA and CDR2 YSYEKL.

This chain uses TRBV7-3 with TRBJ1-6; no firm D call. The V end was cut by 3 bases, the J end by 0 bases, with 9 bases between. CDR3 length: 16 amino acids. CDR1 is SGHTA and CDR2 is FQGTGA in the germline V gene. CDR3 bases: TGTGCCAGCAGCTTCGCTAGGGACTCCTATAATTCACCCCTCCACTTT. It yields the protein CASSFARDSYNSPLHF.

This rearrangement joins TRBV6-5 to TRBJ2-3, with TRBD2 as a possible D gene (6 bases). The ends were cut back, 6 bases at V and 4 bases at J, with 14 bases in the middle. Germline CDR1 reads MNHEY; CDR2 reads SVGAGI. This CDR3 is 14 amino acids long. The CDR3 region is CASSWGGSADTQYF. The CDR3 DNA reads as TGTGCCAGCAGCTGGGGAGGTTCGGCAGATACGCAGTATTTT.

This clone is a singleton in its sample. This chain uses TRBV6-5 with TRBJ1-1; D gene unclear. With 4 bases removed from V and 3 bases from J, the gap between germline ends came to 18 bases. The germline CDR1 and CDR2 sequences are MNHEY and SVGAGI. This CDR3 contains 16 residues. CDR3 coding DNA: TGTGCCAGCAGTTTTAGGAGGGATCTCTTGGACACTGAAGCTTTCTTT. Translating it yields CASSFRRDLLDTEAFF.

The chain links TRBV4-1 to TRBJ2-7; 9 nucleotides align to TRBD2. Per germline, CDR1 MGHRA and CDR2 YSYEKL. V shed 0 bases and J 3 bases; nucleotides not matched to a gene: 12. CDR3 size: 18 residues. The CDR3: CASSQDRYSGGPDYEQYF. CDR3 coding DNA: TGCGCCAGCAGCCAAGATAGGTATAGCGGGGGCCCCGACTACGAGCAGTACTTC.